The present T cell receptor beta chain was sequenced within a study of shared clonotypes between healthy human individuals. CDR1 and CDR2 from the germline V gene are SGHNT and YYREEE (reference sequence). The V gene end was trimmed by 3 bases and the J gene end by 6 bases; junction bases not matched to a gene: 2. The CDR3 length is 15 residues. Repertoires were generated with immunoSEQ multiplex PCR, while TCRdb's copy carries only in-frame clones and drops some. The profile shows roughly 660,000 clones, less than 95% of them singletons. The clonotype comes from a man younger than 35 in good health. Some clones in this sample may be carry-over from other donors' samples. The sample consisted of memory CD8+ T cells from PBMCs. Subset in this sample: CD45RO+ cells pooled with CCR7-negative TemRA cells. The chain uses TRBV5-4 and TRBJ2-1; 14 positions agree with TRBD2. The CDR3 nucleotides read TGTGCCAGCAGCTCTGGACTAGCGGGAGGCAATGAGCAGTTCTTC. It yields the protein CASSSGLAGGNEQFF.